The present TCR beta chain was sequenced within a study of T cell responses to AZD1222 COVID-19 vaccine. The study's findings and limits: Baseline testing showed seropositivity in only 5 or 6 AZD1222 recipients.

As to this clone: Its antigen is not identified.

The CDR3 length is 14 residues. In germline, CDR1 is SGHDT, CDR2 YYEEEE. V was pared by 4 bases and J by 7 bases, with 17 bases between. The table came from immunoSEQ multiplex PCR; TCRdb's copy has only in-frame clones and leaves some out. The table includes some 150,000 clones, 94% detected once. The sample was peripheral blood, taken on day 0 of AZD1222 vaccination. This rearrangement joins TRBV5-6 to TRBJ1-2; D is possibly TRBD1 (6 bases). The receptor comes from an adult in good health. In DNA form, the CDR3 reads TGTGCCAGCAGCGGCAGGGGATCGGTGGCTGGCTACACCTTC. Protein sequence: CASSGRGSVAGYTF.